The clone carrying this T cell receptor (beta chain) was seen a handful of times. Its antigen is as yet unknown. These data belong to a study of identical twins. General study findings and limits: Models underestimated how often monozygotic twins shared out-of-frame TCR alpha. Twin-shared out-of-frame alpha sequences showed excess low generation probability.

CDR1 is LNHDA, CDR2 SQIVND, per germline (reference sequence). The CDR3 length is 15 residues. V was cut by 2 bases and J by 0 bases, with 10 bases left in between. From the 5' RACE reads, TCRdb called clonotypes with MiXCR, one entry per CDR3 protein. The sample has about 200,000 distinct CDR3 sequences; approximately 16% are singletons. These data are also associated with another study on T cells expressing NK-cell markers. As that report states: Repertoire data for TCR beta were derived from sorted T cells (CD3+CD56+NKG2C+, CD3+CD56+NKG2C- and CD3+CD56-NKG2C+). Dominant NKG2C+ clonotypes made up roughly 1.0-8% of CD8+ T cells in 5 or 6 donors.

The specimen was CD8+ T cells sorted from blood. The genes are TRBV19 and TRBJ1-1; no clear D. The TCR originated in a woman younger than 30 in good health. The CDR3 region has the DNA TGTGCCAGTAGTATAATCACAGCCATGAACACTGAAGCTTTCTTT. Translating gives CASSIITAMNTEAFF.